This record covers a single T cell receptor (beta chain). Clones were read by immunoSEQ multiplex PCR, and TCRdb kept only the in-frame ones, dropping some. The data show 400,000 to 450,000 clones, approximately 89% seen once. This record comes from a study of blood T cell repertoires in COVID-19. Germline CDR1 MNHEY, CDR2 SVGAGI. The CDR3 sequence is 15 residues long. Trimming shortened V by 6 bases and J by 6 bases, and 18 bases separated the two germline ends. Seattle's cohort entered during active infection and was followed longitudinally. Input material: peripheral blood. The TCR originated in a woman aged 45-65 years with COVID-19, enrolled during active disease. The genes are TRBV6-5 and TRBJ2-4; perhaps TRBD1 as D (7 bases). The CDR3 is CASRTGGDRGNIQYF. CDR3 DNA sequence: TGTGCCAGCAGGACGGGCGGGGACAGAGGAAACATTCAGTACTTC.